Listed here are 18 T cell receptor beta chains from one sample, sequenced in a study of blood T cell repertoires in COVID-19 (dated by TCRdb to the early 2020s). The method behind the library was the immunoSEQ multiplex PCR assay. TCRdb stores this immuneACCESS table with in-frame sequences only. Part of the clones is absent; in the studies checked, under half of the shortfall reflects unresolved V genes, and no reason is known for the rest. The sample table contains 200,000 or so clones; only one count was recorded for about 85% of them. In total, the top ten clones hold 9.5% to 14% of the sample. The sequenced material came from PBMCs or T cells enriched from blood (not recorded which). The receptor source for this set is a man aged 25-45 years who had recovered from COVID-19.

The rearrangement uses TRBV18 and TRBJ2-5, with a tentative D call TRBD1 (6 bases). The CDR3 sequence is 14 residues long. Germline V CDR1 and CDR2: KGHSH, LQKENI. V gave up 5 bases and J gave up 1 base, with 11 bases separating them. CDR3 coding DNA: TGTGCCAGCTCAACACTGGACAGCCAAGAGACCCAGTACTTC. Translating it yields CASSTLDSQETQYF.

CDR3 amino acids: CASTPGRGVNTEAFF. The DNA for the CDR3 is TGTGCCAGTACCCCCGGCAGGGGGGTGAACACTGAAGCTTTCTTT. This chain links TRBV19 with TRBJ1-1; 7 bases align to TRBD1. Germline V gives CDR1 LNHDA, CDR2 SQIVND (reference sequence). V lost 7 bases and J lost 0; bases outside the gene matches: 8. The CDR3 extends over 15 amino acids.

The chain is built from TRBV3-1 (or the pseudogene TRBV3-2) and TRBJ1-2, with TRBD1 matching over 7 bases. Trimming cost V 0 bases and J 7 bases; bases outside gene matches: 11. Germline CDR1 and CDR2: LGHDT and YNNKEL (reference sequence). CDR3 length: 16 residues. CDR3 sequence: CASSQEGRQTGSGYTF. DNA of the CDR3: TGTGCCAGCAGCCAAGAAGGCCGGCAGACAGGGAGTGGCTACACCTTC.

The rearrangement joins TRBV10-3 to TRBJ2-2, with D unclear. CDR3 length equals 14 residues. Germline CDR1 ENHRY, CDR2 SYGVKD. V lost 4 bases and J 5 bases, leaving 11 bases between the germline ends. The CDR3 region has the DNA TGTGCCATCAGTGCCATGACATTGACCGGGGAGCTGTTTTTT. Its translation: CAISAMTLTGELFF.

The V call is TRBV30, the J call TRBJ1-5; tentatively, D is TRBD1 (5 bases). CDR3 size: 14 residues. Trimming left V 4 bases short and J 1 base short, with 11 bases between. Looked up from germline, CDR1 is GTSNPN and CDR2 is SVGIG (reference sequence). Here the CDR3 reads CAWKGAVSNQPQHF. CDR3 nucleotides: TGTGCCTGGAAAGGGGCAGTCAGCAATCAGCCCCAGCATTTT.

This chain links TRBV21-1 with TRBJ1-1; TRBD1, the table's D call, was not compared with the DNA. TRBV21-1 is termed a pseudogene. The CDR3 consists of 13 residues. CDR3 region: CASVGRMNTEAFF. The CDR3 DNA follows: TGTGCCAGTGTCGGCAGGATGAACACTGAAGCTTTCTTT.

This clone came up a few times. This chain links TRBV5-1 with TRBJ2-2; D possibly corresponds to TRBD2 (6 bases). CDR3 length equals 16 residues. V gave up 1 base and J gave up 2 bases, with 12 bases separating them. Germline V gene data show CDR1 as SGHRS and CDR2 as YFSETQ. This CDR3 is CASSLFLGGNTGELFF. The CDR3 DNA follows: TGCGCCAGCAGCTTGTTCCTGGGGGGAAACACCGGGGAGCTGTTTTTT.

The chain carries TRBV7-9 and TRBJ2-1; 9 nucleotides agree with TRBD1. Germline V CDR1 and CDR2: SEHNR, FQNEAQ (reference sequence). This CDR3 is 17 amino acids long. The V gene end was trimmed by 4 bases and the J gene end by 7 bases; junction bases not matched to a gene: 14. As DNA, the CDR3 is TGTGCCAGCAGCTCGATACCACGAGGGACAGGGAGAAATGAGCAGTTCTTC. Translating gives CASSSIPRGTGRNEQFF. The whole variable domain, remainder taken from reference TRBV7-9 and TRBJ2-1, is DTGVSQNPRHKITKRGQNVTFRCDPISEHNRLYWYRQTLGQGPEFLTYFQNEAQLEKSRLLSDRFSAERPKGSFSTLEIQRTEQGDSAMYLCASSSIPRGTGRNEQFFGPGTRLTVL.

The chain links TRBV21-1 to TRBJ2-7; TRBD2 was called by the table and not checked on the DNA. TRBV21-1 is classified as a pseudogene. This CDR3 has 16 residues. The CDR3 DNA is TGTGCCAGCAACAAACCTGGACTGTCAATCCCCTACGAGCAGTACTTC. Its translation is CASNKPGLSIPYEQYF.

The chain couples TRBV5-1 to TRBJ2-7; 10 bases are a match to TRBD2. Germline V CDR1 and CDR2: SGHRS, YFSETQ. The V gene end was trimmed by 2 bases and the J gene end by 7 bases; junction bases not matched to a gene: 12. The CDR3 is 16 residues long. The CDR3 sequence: CASSLRGLAEGKEQYF. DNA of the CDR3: TGCGCCAGCAGCTTAAGAGGACTAGCGGAGGGAAAAGAGCAGTACTTC. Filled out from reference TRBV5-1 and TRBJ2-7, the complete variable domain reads KAGVTQTPRYLIKTRGQQVTLSCSPISGHRSVSWYQQTPGQGLQFLFEYFSETQRNKGNFPGRFSGRQFSNSRSEMNVSTLELGDSALYLCASSLRGLAEGKEQYFGPGTRLTVT.

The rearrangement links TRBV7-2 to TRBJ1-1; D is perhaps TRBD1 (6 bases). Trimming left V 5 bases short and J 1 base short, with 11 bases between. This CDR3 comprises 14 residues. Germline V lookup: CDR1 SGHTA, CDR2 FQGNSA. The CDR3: CASSLMTGNTEAFF. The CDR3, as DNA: TGTGCCAGCAGCCTGATGACAGGGAACACTGAAGCTTTCTTT.

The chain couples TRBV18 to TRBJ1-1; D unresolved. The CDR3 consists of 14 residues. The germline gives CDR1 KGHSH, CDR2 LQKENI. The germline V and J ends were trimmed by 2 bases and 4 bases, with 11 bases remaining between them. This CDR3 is CASSPSGIGTEAFF. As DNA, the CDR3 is TGTGCCAGCTCACCATCGGGGATCGGCACTGAAGCTTTCTTT.

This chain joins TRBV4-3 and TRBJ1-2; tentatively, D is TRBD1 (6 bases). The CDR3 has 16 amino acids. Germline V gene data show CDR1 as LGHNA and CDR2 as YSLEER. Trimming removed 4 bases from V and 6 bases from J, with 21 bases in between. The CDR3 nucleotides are TGCGCCAGCAGCCCGGGATCGGCACAGGGCTTCCATGGCTACACCTTC. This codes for CASSPGSAQGFHGYTF.

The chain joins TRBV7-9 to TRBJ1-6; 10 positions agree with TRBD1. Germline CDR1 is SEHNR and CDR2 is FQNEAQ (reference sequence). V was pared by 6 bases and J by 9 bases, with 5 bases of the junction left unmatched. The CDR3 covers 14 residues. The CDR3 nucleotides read TGTGCCAGCAGGGGGACAGGGGAGGTTTCACCCCTCCACTTT. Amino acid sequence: CASRGTGEVSPLHF.

CDR3 coding DNA: TGTGCCAGCAGCTTAGGGCAGGCCGCAACTGGCTACACCTTC. It codes for CASSLGQAATGYTF. The gene calls are TRBV7-3 and TRBJ1-2; D ambiguous. Trimming took 2 bases from V and 7 from J, leaving 14 bases between them. The CDR3 is 14 amino acids. Germline CDR1 reads SGHTA; CDR2 reads FQGTGA.

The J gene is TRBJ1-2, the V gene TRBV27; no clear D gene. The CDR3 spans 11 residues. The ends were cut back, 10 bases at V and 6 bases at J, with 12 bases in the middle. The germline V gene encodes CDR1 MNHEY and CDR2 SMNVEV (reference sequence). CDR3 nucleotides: TGTGCCACCCTTTTCTACGATGGCTACACCTTC. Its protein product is CATLFYDGYTF.

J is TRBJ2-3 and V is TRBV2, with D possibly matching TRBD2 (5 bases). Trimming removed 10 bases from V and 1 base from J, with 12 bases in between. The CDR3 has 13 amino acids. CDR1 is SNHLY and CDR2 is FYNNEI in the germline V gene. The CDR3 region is CATMRTGTDTQYF. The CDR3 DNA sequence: TGTGCCACCATGCGGACTGGCACAGATACGCAGTATTTT.

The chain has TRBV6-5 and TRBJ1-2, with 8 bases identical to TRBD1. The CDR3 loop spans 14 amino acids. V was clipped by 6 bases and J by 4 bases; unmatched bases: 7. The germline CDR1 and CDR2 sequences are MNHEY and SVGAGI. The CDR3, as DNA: TGTGCCAGCAGGGTCCCAGGACAGGGCTATGGCTACACCTTC. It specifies CASRVPGQGYGYTF.